Listed below are T cell receptor beta chains from one sample, sequenced in a study of T cell responses to AZD1222 COVID-19 vaccine. Using immunoSEQ multiplex PCR, the repertoire was profiled, and TCRdb retains in-frame clones only, with some absent. There are over 85,000 clones in the sample; 88% occur only once, and more than 1.5% lies in the top ten. Sample: peripheral blood, taken on day 0 of AZD1222 vaccination. Receptor source: an adult in good health. CDR3s leave out the opening cysteine and the closing phenylalanine or tryptophan. Fields, in order: V gene, J gene, CDR3 protein.

>TRBV27|TRBJ1-5
ASSYGNGNQPQH
>TRBV6-4|TRBJ1-2
ASSDRGLSYT
>TRBV20-1|TRBJ2-7
SAKGAKQY
>TRBV5-1|TRBJ1-6
ASSSGGRAANSPLH
>TRBV5-8|TRBJ2-3
ASSRDRGTDTQY
>TRBV27|TRBJ2-7
ASSPSRATVSYEQY
>TRBV6-5|TRBJ1-2
ASLRGGDHYGYT
>TRBV19|TRBJ1-2
ASRVQGNYGYT
>TRBV7-9|TRBJ1-4
ASSLVRGPPNEKLF
>TRBV7-9|TRBJ1-1
ASSLALEVSLNTEAF
>TRBV6-6|TRBJ1-4
ASSLGLIGATNEKLF
>TRBV9|TRBJ2-1
ASSVAPGGEQF
>TRBV3-1/TRBV3-2|TRBJ1-2
ASSQWSVRGEGGYT
>TRBV15|TRBJ2-7
ATSRDRGTYEQY
>TRBV30|TRBJ1-1
AWSVHMNTEAF
>TRBV5-4|TRBJ2-3
ASSKSGTDTQY
>TRBV3-1/TRBV3-2|TRBJ1-1
ASSLADRQNTEAF
>TRBV3-1/TRBV3-2|TRBJ2-7
ASSPRTSYEQY
>TRBV5-1|TRBJ1-2
ASSLTGFGYT
>TRBV2|TRBJ2-7
ASSEADSYEQY
>TRBV23-1|TRBJ1-2
ASSHESGTVVLNGYT
>TRBV5-6|TRBJ2-1
ASSSQPGNEQF
>TRBV19|TRBJ1-2
ASSTWTANNYGYT
>TRBV6-5|TRBJ2-5
ASSYPGGGNQETQY
>TRBV2|TRBJ2-1
ASSEAGNEQF
>TRBV18|TRBJ2-1
ASSPPAGGKYNEQF
>TRBV7-8|TRBJ2-7
ASSWRQVYEQY
>TRBV28|TRBJ2-1
ASSPPSGRGNEQF
>TRBV11-3|TRBJ1-1
ASSSGWGTEAF
>TRBV29-1|TRBJ1-2
SVGEAYGYT
>TRBV5-8|TRBJ2-7
ASSKDLGIVYEQY
>TRBV5-4|TRBJ2-1
ASSPPSLASYNEQF
>TRBV11-2|TRBJ1-1
ASSLLNTEAF
>TRBV15|TRBJ2-4
ATSRGDSKNIQY
>TRBV27|TRBJ2-7
ASSPSGTVPSEQY
>TRBV10-2|TRBJ1-2
ASSESDIYGYT
>TRBV7-8|TRBJ1-5
ASSISKGLVNQPQH
>TRBV7-7|TRBJ2-2
ASSSGRTNTGELF
>TRBV12-3/TRBV12-4|TRBJ2-7
ASSLNLLGEQY
>TRBV4-1|TRBJ1-5
ASSQEGPGNQPQH
>TRBV2|TRBJ1-5
ASSEVQSNQPQH
>TRBV9|TRBJ1-2
ASSVGGGGLGYT
>TRBV2|TRBJ1-2
ASSSVPPGQDANYGYT
>TRBV10-2|TRBJ1-5
ASSEARRGGQPQH
>TRBV19|TRBJ2-7
ASSISRAGSYEQY